The entry below gives a single T cell receptor beta chain sequence along with its context. Antigen specificity is unknown. V was clipped by 4 bases and J by 1 base; unmatched bases: 4. The CDR3 contains 14 residues. In germline, CDR1 is MNHEY, CDR2 SVGAGI. Per sample, 85,000 to 100,000 TCR templates underwent assay. Produced via immunoSEQ multiplex PCR; TCRdb's table is partial and in-frame only. The table shows roughly 56,000 clones, with 80% to 95% occurring only once. This entry belongs to a study of siplizumab effects on memory and regulatory T cells. Study-level results: Unstimulated subset assignment was obtained for only a minor fraction of alloreactive clones.

This clonotype was sampled from a human donor in good health. The rearrangement joins TRBV6-5 to TRBJ2-7; 7 bases are shared with TRBD1. Material for sequencing was CD8+ T cells sorted from blood. DNA of the CDR3: TGTGCCAGCAGTTGGACAGGCGATTCCTACGAGCAGTACTTC. Its protein is CASSWTGDSYEQYF.